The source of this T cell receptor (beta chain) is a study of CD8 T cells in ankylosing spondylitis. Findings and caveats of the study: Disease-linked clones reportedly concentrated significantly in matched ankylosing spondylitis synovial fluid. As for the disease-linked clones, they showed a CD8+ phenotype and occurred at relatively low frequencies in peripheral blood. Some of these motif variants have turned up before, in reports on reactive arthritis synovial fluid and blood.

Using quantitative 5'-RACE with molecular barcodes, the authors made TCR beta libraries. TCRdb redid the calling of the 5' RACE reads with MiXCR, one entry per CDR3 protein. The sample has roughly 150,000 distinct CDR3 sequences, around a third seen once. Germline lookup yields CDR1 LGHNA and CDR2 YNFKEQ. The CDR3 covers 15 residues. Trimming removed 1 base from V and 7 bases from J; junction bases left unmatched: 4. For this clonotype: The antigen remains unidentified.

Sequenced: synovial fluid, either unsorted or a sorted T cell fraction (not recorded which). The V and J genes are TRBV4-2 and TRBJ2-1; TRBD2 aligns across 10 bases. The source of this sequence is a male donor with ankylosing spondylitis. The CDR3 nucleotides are TGTGCCAGCAGCCAAGTCCTAGCGGGAGTGAATGAGCAGTTCTTC. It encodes CASSQVLAGVNEQFF.